Given below is one T cell receptor (beta chain) in context. J was trimmed by 7 bases and V by 3 bases; bases with no gene match: 10. This CDR3 comprises 14 residues. CDR1 is SGHNT, CDR2 YYREEE, per germline (reference sequence). Original handling: Amplification of reference gene primers was used by the study to estimate nucleated cell counts. Only in-frame clones appear in the TCRdb table, and some are missing; sequencing was by immunoSEQ multiplex PCR. Clone size and the V and J calls come from that table; the DNA yielded D and trimming. The sample has 11,000 to 15,000 clones, about 90% seen once. This sample stems from a study of blood T cell repertoires in COVID-19. On the study more broadly: The United States, Italy and Spain supplied acute and convalescent COVID-19 samples. The analysed material was cDNA or gDNA that came from T cells, B-cell-depleted T cells, or PBMCs.

The chain combines TRBV5-4 with TRBJ2-7; 7 nucleotides line up with TRBD1. The sequence came from a human donor in a cohort sampled during active COVID-19. Sequencing input: peripheral blood. The CDR3 loop is CASSSGTEIREQYF. The CDR3 nucleotides are TGTGCCAGCAGCTCCGGGACAGAGATTAGGGAGCAGTACTTC.